This T cell receptor beta chain was obtained from a study of immune cell composition in non-small cell lung cancer. The overall study: Histologic subtype was mainly adenocarcinoma or squamous cell carcinoma.

Normal lung was sampled as far from the tumour as possible, at least 3 cm. DNA was extracted from unsorted cell suspensions stored frozen. TCRdb's copy holds only in-frame clones and misses some; the assay was immunoSEQ multiplex PCR. Among over 1,500 clones listed, less than 75% were seen once. V lost 2 bases and J 4 bases, leaving 13 bases between the germline ends. CDR1 is SGHDN, CDR2 FVKESK, per germline. There are 15 residues in the CDR3. A note on this clone: The target antigen is unknown.

Study-wide points: Dominant in vivo tumour-associated clones were not shown to share tumour-reactive sequences. Adenocarcinomas with higher top tumour-associated clone frequency had more reactive TILs.

The chain has TRBV14 and TRBJ2-3; D perhaps matches TRBD2 (6 bases). The material sequenced was non-adjacent lung tissue. This TCR was sampled from a human donor with non-small cell lung cancer. The CDR3 sequence: CASSQLAMGADTQYF. In DNA, the CDR3 is TGTGCCAGCAGCCAACTAGCGATGGGGGCAGATACGCAGTATTTT.